By share, the clone carrying this TCR beta chain ranks as medium-sized. There are 14 residues in the CDR3. V gave up 3 bases and J gave up 2 bases; unmatched junction bases: 1. Germline CDR1 and CDR2: LNHDA and SQIVND (reference sequence). The QIAseq Immune Repertoire TCR panel built the libraries from 15 ng of total RNA. Each CDR3 protein gets one entry after TCRdb re-called the reads with MiXCR. The table includes roughly 2,300 distinct CDR3 sequences, 7.9% detected once. The data derive from a study of circulating CD8 cells and anti-PD-1 response in melanoma. Sorting of live CD3+CD8+TCRalphabeta+ cells by PD-1 and/or TIGIT gave four subsets.

The rearrangement links TRBV19 to TRBJ2-1; 7 bases are shared with TRBD2. The TCR sequence derives from a human donor with melanoma. Sample: CD8+ T cells from PBMCs, taken at baseline or after one month of anti-PD-1 therapy (not recorded which). CDR3 region: CASSMGGTYNEQFF. The CDR3 region has the DNA TGTGCCAGTAGTATGGGAGGGACCTACAATGAGCAGTTCTTC.